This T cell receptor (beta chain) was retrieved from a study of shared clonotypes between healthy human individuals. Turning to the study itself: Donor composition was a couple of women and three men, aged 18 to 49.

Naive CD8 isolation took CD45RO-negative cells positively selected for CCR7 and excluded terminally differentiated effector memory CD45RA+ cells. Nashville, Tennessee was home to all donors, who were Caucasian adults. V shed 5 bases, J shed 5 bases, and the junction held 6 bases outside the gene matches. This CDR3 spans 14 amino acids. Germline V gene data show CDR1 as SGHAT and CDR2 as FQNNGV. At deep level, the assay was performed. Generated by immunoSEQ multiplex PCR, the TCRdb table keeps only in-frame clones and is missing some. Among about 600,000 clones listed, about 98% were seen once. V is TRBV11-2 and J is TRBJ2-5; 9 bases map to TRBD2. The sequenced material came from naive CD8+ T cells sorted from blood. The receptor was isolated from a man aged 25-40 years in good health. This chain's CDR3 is CASSPSGARETQYF. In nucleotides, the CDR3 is TGTGCCAGCAGCCCTAGCGGGGCCAGGGAGACCCAGTACTTC.